A selection of T cell receptor beta chains follows, all from one sample in a study of blood T cells in healthy people across ages. MiXCR, run by TCRdb on the 5' RACE reads, gives a single entry per CDR3 protein. The profile shows 1.5 million to 2 million distinct CDR3 sequences, 25% to 30% of them singletons. Sequencing used blood. These TCRs come from a woman younger than 45 in good health. Each CDR3 is given with its conserved first and last residue. D genes are given only for firm matches. Size is omitted from some rows. Given values are once, few, many or a class for expanded clones.

TRBV7-2	TRBJ2-5	many	NA	TGTGCCAGCAGCTTAGCGGGGAGGCTAGAGACCCAGTACTTC	CASSLAGRLETQYF
TRBV25-1	TRBJ1-5	NA	NA	TGTGCCAGCAGTGAGGTACAGCCTTTTCCTAGCAATCAGCCCCAGCATTTT	CASSEVQPFPSNQPQHF
TRBV5-1	TRBJ2-6	NA	NA	TGCGCCAGCAGCCTCCGACAGGGAGGGTCCGGGGCCAACGTCCTGACTTTC	CASSLRQGGSGANVLTF
TRBV7-2	TRBJ2-3	few	TRBD2	TGTGCCAGCAGCTTCGCCTTAGCGGGAGGCGGGACAGATACGCAGTATTTT	CASSFALAGGGTDTQYF
TRBV20-1	TRBJ2-3	NA	NA	TGCAGTGTCAAGGGGCGGGGTAGCACAGATACGCGGTATTTT	CSVKGRGSTDTRYF
TRBV14	TRBJ2-3	NA	NA	TGTGCCAGCAGTACGTTTGTGGGGGACCCAACAGATACGCAGTATTTT	CASSTFVGDPTDTQYF
TRBV6-5	TRBJ1-1	NA	NA	TGTGCCAGCAGTTACTTTACGGACACTGAAGCTTTCTTT	CASSYFTDTEAFF
TRBV7-2	TRBJ1-1	NA	NA	TGTGCCAGCAGCCTCCAGGGGACACAGAACACTGAAGCTTTCTTT	CASSLQGTQNTEAFF
TRBV20-1	TRBJ2-1	many	NA	TGCAGTGCTAGAGCCGCTCACAATGAGCAGTTCTTC	CSARAAHNEQFF
TRBV7-9	TRBJ2-5	few	NA	TGTGCCAGCAGCTTATTCGGGGGAACATCGTACCAAGAGACCCAGTACTTC	CASSLFGGTSYQETQYF
TRBV6-6	TRBJ2-1	NA	TRBD2	TGTGCCAGCAGCGGGCAAAAAGCGGGGGGTTACAATGAGCAGTTCTTC	CASSGQKAGGYNEQFF
TRBV6-5	TRBJ2-3	few	NA	TGTGCCAGCAGTTACTCAGTCGGGGCGGGCACAGATACGCAGTATTTT	CASSYSVGAGTDTQYF
TRBV2	TRBJ2-7	many	NA	TGTGCCAGCAGTGAGGCAGGGGACGTCGAGCAGTACTTC	CASSEAGDVEQYF
TRBV11-2	TRBJ2-6	NA	NA	TGTGCGAGCTGGAGGGTCTCTGGGGCCAACGTCCTGACTTTC	CASWRVSGANVLTF
TRBV18	TRBJ2-7	many	NA	TGTGCCAGCTCACCACCGCTTCTCGCCTACGAGCAGTACTTC	CASSPPLLAYEQYF
TRBV19	TRBJ2-1	NA	TRBD2	TGTGCCAGTAGTACCGCAACGACTAGCGGGAACTACAATGAGCAGTTCTTC	CASSTATTSGNYNEQFF
TRBV9	TRBJ2-3	few	TRBD1	TGTGCCAGCAGCCGATACGGGGAACGGGACAGGGAAGGGGAGACGCAGTATTTT	CASSRYGERDREGETQYF
TRBV7-9	TRBJ1-2	NA	NA	TGTGCCAGCAGCCGACAGTACGGCGGCTATGGCTACACCTTC	CASSRQYGGYGYTF
TRBV12-3/TRBV12-4	TRBJ1-4	NA	NA	TGTGCCAGCAGTTTATGGGGTCTTGATGAAAAACTGTTTTTT	CASSLWGLDEKLFF
TRBV28	TRBJ2-1	many	TRBD1	TGTGCCAGCAGGGGGACAGGCAGGGGCAATGAGCAGTTCTTC	CASRGTGRGNEQFF
TRBV7-2	TRBJ1-1	NA	NA	TGTGCCAGCAGCTCAACTCCGTCAGGGGCTACTGAAGCTTTCTTT	CASSSTPSGATEAFF
TRBV12-3/TRBV12-4	TRBJ1-2	many	NA	TGTGCCAGCAGTCCGATCGGACAGCCTGCCTACACCTTC	CASSPIGQPAYTF
TRBV5-6	TRBJ2-1	NA	TRBD2	TGTGCCAGCAGCTCCAGCCCCGGGGGGGTCTACAATGAGCAGTTCTTC	CASSSSPGGVYNEQFF
TRBV20-1	TRBJ1-1	NA	NA	TGCAGTGGGGGAGGCACTGAAGCTTTCTTT	CSGGGTEAFF
TRBV7-2	TRBJ2-3	NA	TRBD2	TGTGCCAGCAGCTCGAAGCGGGAGACAGATACGCAGTATTTT	CASSSKRETDTQYF
TRBV11-2	TRBJ2-7	NA	NA	TGTGCCAGCAGCTTAGCGCGACTAGTGGAGAACGAGCAGTACTTC	CASSLARLVENEQYF
TRBV6-6	TRBJ2-7	many	TRBD2	TGTGCCAGCAGTTATGATAGCGGGACTCCCTACGAGCAGTACTTC	CASSYDSGTPYEQYF
TRBV9	TRBJ2-1	NA	NA	TGTGCCAGCAGCGCTTTAGGGGGGGTGGGTGAGCAGTTCTTC	CASSALGGVGEQFF
TRBV6-2/TRBV6-3	TRBJ2-7	NA	NA	TGTGCCAGCTCTCCCTTCGAGCTGGACGAGCAGTACTTC	CASSPFELDEQYF
TRBV12-3/TRBV12-4	TRBJ2-5	many	TRBD2	TGTGCCAGCAGTCCCCCTGTCGGAGGCGGGAGAGAGACCCAGTACTTC	CASSPPVGGGRETQYF
TRBV7-2	TRBJ2-7	NA	NA	TGTGCCAGCAGCCAGCAGTCGCCCTACGAGCAGTACTTC	CASSQQSPYEQYF
TRBV28	TRBJ2-4	few	NA	TGTGCCAGCAGTTTACGCTTACGGGGGAAAGCCAAAAACATTCAGTACTTC	CASSLRLRGKAKNIQYF
TRBV7-8	TRBJ2-4	NA	TRBD2	TGTGCCAGCAGCCTTGGACTAGCCTTATCTCTTTCCAATGAGCAGTACTTC	CASSLGLALSLSNEQYF
TRBV20-1	TRBJ2-2	NA	NA	TGCAGTGCCCTCAGGGAAAAGAGGAACACCGGGGAGCTGTTTTTT	CSALREKRNTGELFF
TRBV29-1	TRBJ2-2	NA	NA	TGCAGCGTTGTAGGCCGTCCGAACACCGGGGAGCAGTTTTTT	CSVVGRPNTGEQFF
TRBV7-2	TRBJ1-4	NA	NA	TGTGCCAGCAGCTTAGTAGGAACTGCAACTAATGAAAAACTGTTTTTT	CASSLVGTATNEKLFF
TRBV18	TRBJ1-2	few	TRBD1	TGTGCCAGCTCACCCAACCCCCCGGGACAGGGCGCGTATGGCTACACCTTC	CASSPNPPGQGAYGYTF
TRBV7-2	TRBJ2-1	NA	NA	TGTGCCAGCAGCACGACTCGAGACAATGAGCAGTTCTTC	CASSTTRDNEQFF
TRBV7-2	TRBJ2-7	NA	NA	TGTGCCAGCAGCGTCGACTACCACGAGCAGTACTTC	CASSVDYHEQYF
TRBV3-1	TRBJ1-4	NA	TRBD1	TGTGCCAGCAGCCCCTTGGGGACAGACGCTGAAAAACTGTTTTTT	CASSPLGTDAEKLFF
TRBV5-1	TRBJ1-1	few	TRBD1	TGCGCCAGCAGGGATGGGACAGGGGGAAGTTGGACTGAAGCTTTCTTT	CASRDGTGGSWTEAFF
TRBV3-1	TRBJ1-2	NA	NA	TGTGCCAGCAGCCTGGGGGGCCCCCTACCTGGCTACACCTTC	CASSLGGPLPGYTF
TRBV6-2/TRBV6-3	TRBJ2-3	NA	NA	TGTGCCAGCAGCTACGACCTTTGGAGGGGGCCTAGCACAGATACGCAGTATTTT	CASSYDLWRGPSTDTQYF
TRBV6-5	TRBJ2-1	many	TRBD2	TGTGCCAGCAGCTCGGGACTAGCGGGAGTTGGGTTCTTC	CASSSGLAGVGFF
TRBV7-6	TRBJ2-5	many	TRBD2	TGTGCCAGCAGCTTAACCGGACTAGCCCCAGAGACCCAGTACTTC	CASSLTGLAPETQYF
TRBV5-6	TRBJ2-1	few	NA	TGTGCCAGCAGTCTGACCCCTCGGAATGAGCAGTTCTTC	CASSLTPRNEQFF
TRBV2	TRBJ2-2	few	TRBD1	TGTGCTAGCAGGGACAGGGGGCTAGACACCGGGGAGCTGTTTTTT	CASRDRGLDTGELFF
TRBV12-3/TRBV12-4	TRBJ2-2	NA	TRBD1	TGTGCCAGCAGTCCGGGACAGGGGCGCGACGGGGAGCTGTTTTTT	CASSPGQGRDGELFF
TRBV7-2	TRBJ1-2	many	TRBD1	TGTGCCAGCAGCTGGCCGGGACAGAGATATACTAACTATGGCTACACCTTC	CASSWPGQRYTNYGYTF
TRBV7-2	TRBJ2-3	few	NA	TGTGCCAGCAGCTTAGGGCCAACTGGGGATACGCAGTATTTT	CASSLGPTGDTQYF
TRBV10-2	TRBJ1-5	many	NA	TGCGCCAGCAGTGACAGGGCGGTCGCACAGCCCCAGCATTTT	CASSDRAVAQPQHF
TRBV6-5	TRBJ1-2	many	TRBD1	TGTGCCAGCAGTTACCTGGACAGGCTTGGCTACACCTTC	CASSYLDRLGYTF
TRBV19	TRBJ1-6	NA	NA	TGTGCCAGTAGTCGCAGGGAAGAAGGTTCACCCCTCCACTTT	CASSRREEGSPLHF
TRBV20-1	TRBJ2-4	many	NA	TGCAGTGCTCAGCCGGGAGTAGCCAAAAACATTCAGTACTTC	CSAQPGVAKNIQYF
TRBV18	TRBJ1-6	once	NA	TGTGCCAGCTCACCGGGACCAGCCTATAATTCACCCCTCCACTTT	CASSPGPAYNSPLHF
TRBV28	TRBJ1-2	few	NA	TGTGCCAGCAGTCCCCGGGGGGCGCGGTCACGTGGCTACACCTTC	CASSPRGARSRGYTF
TRBV27	TRBJ1-6	NA	NA	TGTGCCAGCAGTCCCACCAGGGGAAATTCACCCCTCCACTTT	CASSPTRGNSPLHF
TRBV11-2	TRBJ1-1	NA	NA	TGTGCCAGCAGCCCCACCACTTGGGGGATCACTGAAGCTTTCTTT	CASSPTTWGITEAFF
TRBV14	TRBJ2-1	NA	NA	TGTGCCGGCAGCCCCACCTACAATGAGCAGTTCTTC	CAGSPTYNEQFF